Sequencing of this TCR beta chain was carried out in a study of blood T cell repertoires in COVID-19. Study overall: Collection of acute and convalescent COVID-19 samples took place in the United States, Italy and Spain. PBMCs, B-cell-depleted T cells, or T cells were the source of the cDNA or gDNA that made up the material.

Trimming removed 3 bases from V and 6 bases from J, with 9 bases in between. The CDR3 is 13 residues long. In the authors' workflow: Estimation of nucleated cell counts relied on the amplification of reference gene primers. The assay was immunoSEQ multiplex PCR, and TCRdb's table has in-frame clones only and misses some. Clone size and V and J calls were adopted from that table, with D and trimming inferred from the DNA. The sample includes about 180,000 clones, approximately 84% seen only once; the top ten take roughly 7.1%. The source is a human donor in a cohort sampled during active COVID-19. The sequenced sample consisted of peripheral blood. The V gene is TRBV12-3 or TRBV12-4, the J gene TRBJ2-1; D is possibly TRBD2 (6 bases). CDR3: CASSLGTPNEQFF. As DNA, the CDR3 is TGTGCCAGCAGTTTGGGGACTCCCAATGAGCAGTTCTTC.